Listed here are 29 T cell receptor beta chains from one sample, sequenced in a study of blood T cells in healthy people across ages. Sample-barcoded 5' priming and a J-beta primer mix drove a second PCR of roughly 7 to 11 cycles. TCRdb redid the calling of the 5' RACE reads with MiXCR, one entry per CDR3 protein. The sample lists about 1.4 million distinct CDR3 sequences; approximately 60% were seen once. Specimen: blood. The receptors come from a man aged 18 to 30 in good health.

This rearrangement joins TRBV20-1 to TRBJ2-7; weak D call: TRBD2 (6 bases). The ends were cut back, 3 bases at V and 3 bases at J, with 12 bases in the middle. The CDR3 consists of 13 residues. The germline V gene has CDR1 DFQATT and CDR2 SNEGSKA (reference sequence). The CDR3 spells CSARSTSYYEQYF. The CDR3 DNA sequence: TGCAGTGCTAGGTCGACTAGTTACTACGAGCAGTACTTC.

This clonotype showed up just a few times. The chain combines TRBV10-3 with TRBJ2-3, with 14 bases aligning to TRBD2. Germline lookup yields CDR1 ENHRY and CDR2 SYGVKD. There are 18 residues in the CDR3. V gave up 5 bases and J gave up 0 bases; unmatched junction bases: 7. The CDR3 region is CAISPKGLAGASTDTQYF. In nucleotides, the CDR3 is TGTGCCATCAGTCCTAAGGGACTAGCGGGAGCTAGCACAGATACGCAGTATTTT.

This clonotype was seen ten or more times. The rearrangement links TRBV7-9 to TRBJ2-3, with TRBD2 matching over 8 bases. Germline-derived CDR1 and CDR2 are SEHNR and FQNEAQ (reference sequence). V was clipped by 4 bases and J by 9 bases; unmatched bases: 18. CDR3 size: 17 residues. CDR3: CASSSTSSGLAWWTQYF. Written as DNA, the CDR3 is TGTGCCAGCAGCTCCACCTCCTCTGGACTAGCATGGTGGACGCAGTATTTT.

In this sample, this clonotype turned up a few times. The chain employs TRBV3-1 and TRBJ2-7, with a tentative D call TRBD2 (5 bases). The germline gives CDR1 LGHDT, CDR2 YNNKEL (reference sequence). V shed 4 bases and J shed 0 bases, with 13 bases lying between them. CDR3 length: 15 residues. CDR3 amino acids: CASSPGPTSSYEQYF. In DNA, the CDR3 is TGTGCCAGCAGCCCAGGTCCTACTAGCTCCTACGAGCAGTACTTC.

This clonotype was picked up a small number of times. J is TRBJ1-1 and V is TRBV5-1; 9 bases map to TRBD1. CDR1 is SGHRS, CDR2 YFSETQ, per germline. The CDR3 is made up of 14 amino acids. Trimming cost V 3 bases and J 6 bases; bases outside gene matches: 6. This CDR3 is CASSWDTGGSEAFF. The CDR3 DNA is TGCGCCAGCAGCTGGGACACAGGGGGCTCTGAAGCTTTCTTT.

The gene calls are TRBV25-1 and TRBJ1-5, with D hard to call. CDR1 MGHDK and CDR2 SYGVNS come from the germline V gene. V was shortened by 4 bases and J by 5 bases, with 6 bases between the two germline ends. The CDR3 runs to 12 residues. The CDR3 DNA reads as TGTGCCAGCAGTGCAGGTGATCAGCCCCAGCATTTT. As protein: CASSAGDQPQHF.

CDR3 protein: CASSTYGNRDHYGYTF. The CDR3 DNA reads as TGTGCCAGCAGCACCTATGGGAACAGGGATCACTATGGCTACACCTTC. V usage is TRBV7-2 and J usage is TRBJ1-2; D possibly corresponds to TRBD1 (6 bases). The germline V and J ends were trimmed by 5 bases and 3 bases, with 19 bases remaining between them. Germline V gene data show CDR1 as SGHTA and CDR2 as FQGNSA. The CDR3 is 16 residues long. Full variable domain (missing parts from reference TRBV7-2 and TRBJ1-2): GAGVSQSPSNKVTEKGKDVELRCDPISGHTALYWYRQSLGQGLEFLIYFQGNSAPDKSGLPSDRFSAERTGGSVSTLTIQRTQQEDSAVYLCASSTYGNRDHYGYTFGSGTRLTVV.

This clonotype is a singleton in its sample. The chain recombines TRBV2 with TRBJ2-2; D remains unclear. CDR3 length equals 14 residues. Germline CDR1 SNHLY, CDR2 FYNNEI. V shed 3 bases and J shed 0 bases, with 5 bases lying between them. The CDR3 loop reads CASSEVANTGELFF. In DNA form, the CDR3 reads TGTGCCAGCAGTGAGGTAGCGAACACCGGGGAGCTGTTTTTT.

The rearrangement uses TRBV12-3 or TRBV12-4 and TRBJ1-1; D unresolved. V was shortened by 3 bases and J by 7 bases, with 6 bases between the two germline ends. There are 11 residues in the CDR3. CDR3 in amino acids: CASSLRVEAFF. As DNA, the CDR3 is TGTGCCAGCAGTTTGCGCGTTGAAGCTTTCTTT.

This clonotype appeared a few times. This chain links TRBV20-1 with TRBJ2-5, with 10 bases that match TRBD1. The CDR3 is made up of 16 amino acids. Trimming cost V 6 bases and J 1 base; bases outside gene matches: 11. Looked up from germline, CDR1 is DFQATT and CDR2 is SNEGSKA (reference sequence). CDR3 region: CSAADWDRGVQETQYF. Here the CDR3 DNA reads TGCAGTGCGGCAGACTGGGACAGGGGAGTCCAAGAGACCCAGTACTTC.

This rearrangement joins TRBV2 to TRBJ2-1; TRBD2 aligns across 12 bases. Per the germline V gene, CDR1 is SNHLY and CDR2 is FYNNEI. CDR3 size: 14 residues. V trimming: 5 bases; J trimming: 6 bases; junction bases outside the gene matches: 2. The chain's CDR3 is CASSTSGRSNEQFF. The CDR3 region has the DNA TGTGCCAGCAGTACTAGCGGGAGGTCCAATGAGCAGTTCTTC. Drawing the rest from reference TRBV2 and TRBJ2-1, the complete variable domain is EPEVTQTPSHQVTQMGQEVILRCVPISNHLYFYWYRQILGQKVEFLVSFYNNEISEKSEIFDDQFSVERPDGSNFTLKIRSTKLEDSAMYFCASSTSGRSNEQFFGPGTRLTVL.

This rearrangement joins TRBV6-2 or TRBV6-3 to TRBJ2-1; tentatively, D is TRBD2 (6 bases). The CDR3 covers 18 residues. V lost 2 bases to trimming and J lost 0 bases, with 17 bases between them. The germline V gene has CDR1 MNHEY and CDR2 SVGEGT. Here the CDR3 DNA reads TGTGCCAGCAGTTACCGGATAGCGGAACCTTCCTCCTACAATGAGCAGTTCTTC. It specifies CASSYRIAEPSSYNEQFF.

This chain links TRBV10-3 with TRBJ1-2; D is perhaps TRBD1 (6 bases). This CDR3 is built from 15 residues. Trimming pared 4 bases from V and 5 bases from J, leaving 17 bases between. Germline assignment: CDR1 ENHRY and CDR2 SYGVKD. The CDR3 DNA sequence: TGTGCCATCAGTGCTAGGACAGCATCACCGTATGGCTACACCTTC. This sequence encodes CAISARTASPYGYTF.

The chain links TRBV7-2 to TRBJ1-1, with D unclear. Germline CDR1 is SGHTA and CDR2 is FQGNSA. The CDR3 covers 11 residues. With 4 bases removed from V and 12 bases from J, the gap between germline ends came to 12 bases. CDR3 in amino acids: CASSSRERPFF. CDR3 in DNA: TGTGCCAGCAGCTCCCGGGAGCGTCCTTTCTTT.

CDR3 residues: CSAHQTGLYEQYF. For the CDR3, the DNA is TGCAGTGCACATCAGACAGGTCTCTACGAGCAGTACTTC. The genes are TRBV20-1 and TRBJ2-4; D might be TRBD1 (6 bases). Matching the DNA end better, TRBJ2-7 makes the J call doubtful. The germline V gene encodes CDR1 DFQATT and CDR2 SNEGSKA (reference sequence). The CDR3 loop spans 13 amino acids.

At least ten counts were recorded for this clonotype. The rearrangement joins TRBV29-1 to TRBJ2-3; D ambiguous. In germline, CDR1 is SQVTM, CDR2 ANQGSEA. The length of the CDR3 is 11 residues. Trimming shortened V by 4 bases and J by 5 bases, and 7 bases separated the two germline ends. CDR3 amino acids: CSVGMGDTQYF. CDR3 DNA sequence: TGCAGCGTTGGAATGGGAGATACGCAGTATTTT.

The chain couples TRBV25-1 to TRBJ1-5; D is perhaps TRBD1 (6 bases). Germline CDR1 and CDR2: MGHDK and SYGVNS. The CDR3 is 12 residues long. The V and J ends lost 11 bases and 4 bases respectively, with 12 bases between them. The CDR3 DNA reads TGTGCCTGCGGACAGTCGAATCAGCCCCAGCATTTT. Translation: CACGQSNQPQHF.

The chain employs TRBV4-2 and TRBJ1-4, with D hard to call. Germline values: CDR1 LGHNA, CDR2 YNFKEQ. With 4 bases removed from V and 0 bases from J, the gap between germline ends came to 9 bases. This CDR3 is 15 amino acids long. The CDR3: CASSLIDPTNEKLFF. The CDR3 nucleotides are TGTGCCAGCAGCCTCATCGATCCAACTAATGAAAAACTGTTTTTT.

On this clonotype: At one end the junction does not follow the germline gene, possibly because of a read error. The chain recombines TRBV7-9 with TRBJ2-7; 7 nucleotides agree with TRBD1. CDR1 is SEHNR and CDR2 is FQNEAQ in the germline V gene (reference sequence). The CDR3 extends over 17 amino acids. The CDR3 is CASSLLIRDSPGYEQYF. The CDR3, as DNA: TGTGCCAGTAGCTTATTGATCCGGGACAGCCCTGGCTACGAGCAGTACTTC.

This clonotype was detected a few times. J is TRBJ2-1 and V is TRBV4-3, with D hard to call. Germline-derived CDR1 and CDR2 are LGHNA and YSLEER. The CDR3 is 15 amino acids. Trimming cost V 0 bases and J 6 bases, with 12 bases left between them. The DNA of the CDR3 is TGCGCCAGCAGCCAAGATTCGGACGGATTCAATGAGCAGTTCTTC. This gives the protein CASSQDSDGFNEQFF.

The chain combines TRBV7-9 with TRBJ2-5; D unresolved. Trimming left V 7 bases short and J 2 bases short, with 17 bases between. Germline V gives CDR1 SEHNR, CDR2 FQNEAQ (reference sequence). The CDR3 has 15 residues. CDR3 region: CASTRSLAPQETQYF. The DNA of the CDR3 is TGTGCCAGCACCCGGAGTCTGGCTCCTCAAGAGACCCAGTACTTC.

In its sample, this clonotype was seen many times. The gene calls are TRBV20-1 and TRBJ2-3; TRBD2 aligns across 9 bases. Germline values: CDR1 DFQATT, CDR2 SNEGSKA (reference sequence). The junction had 9 bases not matched to a gene; V was cut back by 4 bases and J by 4 bases. The CDR3 length is 15 residues. The chain's CDR3 is CSATIAGVMSDTQYF. The DNA of the CDR3 is TGCAGTGCTACGATAGCGGGAGTAATGTCAGATACGCAGTATTTT.

Here the CDR3 DNA reads TGTGCCAGCAGCTTCCGAGCGGGGGGCCTCTCCTACAATGAGCAGTTCTTC. This gives the protein CASSFRAGGLSYNEQFF. The chain carries TRBV7-6 and TRBJ2-1; the match to TRBD2 covers 9 bases. Germline V gene lookup returns CDR1 SGHVS and CDR2 FNYEAQ. The CDR3 runs to 17 residues. V gave up 3 bases and J gave up 0 bases; unmatched junction bases: 6.

V is TRBV7-9 and J is TRBJ1-4; D may be TRBD1 (6 bases). This CDR3 is 16 amino acids long. Looked up from germline, CDR1 is SEHNR and CDR2 is FQNEAQ (reference sequence). Trimming pared 2 bases from V and 4 bases from J, leaving 14 bases between. The CDR3, as DNA: TGTGCCAGCAGCTTAACAACAGGGATGGTTAATGAAAAACTGTTTTTT. Protein: CASSLTTGMVNEKLFF. Full variable domain (outside the CDR3, taken from reference TRBV7-9 and TRBJ1-4): DTGVSQNPRHKITKRGQNVTFRCDPISEHNRLYWYRQTLGQGPEFLTYFQNEAQLEKSRLLSDRFSAERPKGSFSTLEIQRTEQGDSAMYLCASSLTTGMVNEKLFFGSGTQLSVL.

This clonotype appeared a few times. The CDR3 DNA sequence: TGTGCCAGTAGTCCAGCCGGGACAGGAGCCTACGAGCAGTACTTC. Protein product: CASSPAGTGAYEQYF. The chain recombines TRBV19 with TRBJ2-7, with 8 bases aligning to TRBD1. There are 15 residues in the CDR3. V shed 5 bases and J 2 bases; nucleotides not matched to a gene: 8. CDR1 LNHDA and CDR2 SQIVND come from the germline V gene (reference sequence).

The chain recombines TRBV2 with TRBJ1-2; 8 bases are shared with TRBD1. The CDR3 loop spans 13 amino acids. The ends lost 6 bases at V and 5 bases at J; junction bases unmatched: 5. CDR1 is SNHLY and CDR2 is FYNNEI in the germline V gene. The CDR3 loop reads CASSKQGVYGYTF. CDR3 in DNA: TGTGCCAGCAGCAAACAGGGGGTTTATGGCTACACCTTC.

The gene calls are TRBV4-3 and TRBJ2-5; TRBD2 aligns across 7 bases. V lost 3 bases, J lost 14 bases, and 18 bases stayed unmatched. The CDR3 extends over 15 amino acids. In germline, CDR1 is LGHNA, CDR2 YSLEER. CDR3 sequence (DNA): TGCGCCAGCAGCCACGGACTAGAGGTTTCCAATGAGCACTACTTC. Encoded protein: CASSHGLEVSNEHYF.

The chain carries TRBV5-1 and TRBJ2-2; 14 bases are a match to TRBD2. The CDR3 length is 17 residues. Germline CDR1 and CDR2: SGHRS and YFSETQ. The J segment lost 7 bases and the V segment lost 2 bases, leaving 7 bases of the junction unmatched. This chain's CDR3 is CASSFGTSGRTGGELFF. As DNA, the CDR3 is TGCGCCAGCAGCTTCGGGACTAGCGGGAGAACGGGCGGGGAGCTGTTTTTT. The variable domain in full, completed from reference TRBV5-1 and TRBJ2-2, reads KAGVTQTPRYLIKTRGQQVTLSCSPISGHRSVSWYQQTPGQGLQFLFEYFSETQRNKGNFPGRFSGRQFSNSRSEMNVSTLELGDSALYLCASSFGTSGRTGGELFFGEGSRLTVL.

The chain combines TRBV27 with TRBJ2-3; 9 nucleotides match TRBD1. V shed 0 bases, J shed 1 base, and the junction held 5 bases outside the gene matches. The CDR3 loop spans 17 amino acids. CDR1 is MNHEY, CDR2 SMNVEV, per germline (reference sequence). CDR3 bases: TGTGCCAGCAGTTTATCGGGGACAGGGACTCGCACAGATACGCAGTATTTT. Translating gives CASSLSGTGTRTDTQYF.